This T cell receptor (beta chain) was documented in a study of T cells in Graves' hyperthyroidism and ophthalmopathy. Findings of the study overall: Among clonotypes expanded in thyroid above 0.001, most were also found in blood. Classification by a 13 V-J model distinguished ophthalmopathy from stable hyperthyroidism. It was a median around 6 months before onset that the model predicted ophthalmopathy.

The length of the CDR3 is 13 residues. In germline, CDR1 is LGHDT, CDR2 YNNKEL (reference sequence). Trimming left V 7 bases short and J 1 base short, with 10 bases between. As regards this clonotype: No antigen is known for it. A much larger clone sits a single nucleotide away, making a read error possible.

An absence of ophthalmopathy progression within 18 months meant stable Graves' hyperthyroidism. Authors of the study amplified TCR beta CDR3 regions from RNA transcripts. An initial round of RT-PCR targeting the TCR CDR3 relied on the HTBI primer set. TCRdb re-derived calls from the multiplex PCR reads in MiXCR, one entry per CDR3 protein. The repertoire holds under 450,000 distinct CDR3 sequences, 15% to 19% seen once, with roughly 8% in the top ten. Input material: blood. V is TRBV3-1 and J is TRBJ1-1; D unclear. The sequence came from a woman in her late teens or twenties with Graves' hyperthyroidism. CDR3 bases: TGTGCCAGCACCAGTCGGCAGAACACTGAAGCTTTCTTT. It specifies CASTSRQNTEAFF.